This TCR beta chain was identified in a study of PD-1 blockade in classical Hodgkin lymphoma. Time point reported: cycle 4 day 1 (C4D1), after 5 to 7 weeks of nivolumab. Relapse after autologous stem cell transplantation occurred in every patient, and brentuximab vedotin exposure varied. CD4+ T cells were purified from thawed PBMCs by negative selection. V lost 1 base to trimming and J lost 7 bases, with 5 bases between them. Per the germline V gene, CDR1 is SGHTA and CDR2 is FQGNSA. CDR3 length equals 13 residues. Sequenced by immunoSEQ multiplex PCR; TCRdb stores in-frame clones only, minus some. The sample contains tens of thousands of clones, around 68% of which appear only once.

This clonotype originated in a human donor with classical Hodgkin lymphoma. The chain uses TRBV7-2 and TRBJ1-6; D uncertain. The sequencing here drew on CD4+ T cells from blood, taken before the fourth cycle of nivolumab. The CDR3 protein is CASSLDLNSPLHF. Here the CDR3 DNA reads TGTGCCAGCAGCTTAGACCTAAATTCACCCCTCCACTTT. Looking up the rest from reference TRBV7-2 and TRBJ1-6 gives the full variable domain: GAGVSQSPSNKVTEKGKDVELRCDPISGHTALYWYRQSLGQGLEFLIYFQGNSAPDKSGLPSDRFSAERTGGSVSTLTIQRTQQEDSAVYLCASSLDLNSPLHFGNGTRLTVT.